This entry is about one TCR beta chain. This sample is part of a study of blood T cell repertoires in COVID-19. Whole-study context: There were acute and convalescent COVID-19 samples, and they came from the United States, Italy and Spain. Nucleic acid was either cDNA or gDNA, and it came from T cells, B-cell-depleted T cells, or PBMCs.

Germline V gene data show CDR1 as SGHDT and CDR2 as YYEEEE. V was trimmed by 2 bases and J by 4 bases, leaving 16 bases between them. CDR3 length equals 15 residues. Authors' methods: Amplification with reference gene primers provided the estimates of nucleated cell counts. Assay: immunoSEQ multiplex PCR; the TCRdb copy retains only in-frame clones and omits some. V, J and clone size are taken as reported in that table, and D and trimming were inferred from the DNA itself. The table has a few hundred thousand clones, approximately 80% seen once. The sequenced material came from peripheral blood. The clonotype originates from a human donor in a cohort sampled during active COVID-19. This chain connects TRBV5-6 to TRBJ2-7; possibly TRBD2 for D (6 bases). Written as DNA, the CDR3 is TGTGCCAGCAGCTTTCAAGGAGGGCAAAGGTACGAGCAGTACTTC. The encoded protein is CASSFQGGQRYEQYF.